The 28 T cell receptor beta chains below were found in one sample sequenced in a study of OX40 agonist ivuxolimab in advanced cancers. Clones were read by immunoSEQ multiplex PCR, and TCRdb kept only the in-frame ones, dropping some. The table lists 50,000 to 75,000 clones, more than 85% of them singletons. The sample in question was CD4+ or CD8+ T cells sorted from blood, obtained in a trial of the OX40 agonist ivuxolimab. These receptors were collected from an adult with an advanced solid tumor such as melanoma, head and neck, liver or kidney cancer.

The CDR3 loop reads CASSFGRRDEQFF. The CDR3 DNA is TGTGCCAGCAGCTTCGGGCGGCGGGATGAGCAGTTCTTC. The chain recombines TRBV7-6 with TRBJ2-1; D might be TRBD2 (5 bases). This CDR3 contains 13 residues. V shed 3 bases and J shed 8 bases, with 11 bases lying between them. The germline gives CDR1 SGHVS, CDR2 FNYEAQ.

V usage is TRBV7-3 and J usage is TRBJ1-1; D remains unclear. The germline V gene has CDR1 SGHTA and CDR2 FQGTGA. V shed 4 bases and J shed 1 base, with 7 bases lying between them. This CDR3 contains 13 residues. The CDR3 loop reads CASSYYENTEAFF. The CDR3 coding sequence is TGTGCCAGCAGCTACTACGAGAACACTGAAGCTTTCTTT. The whole variable domain, filled in from reference TRBV7-3 and TRBJ1-1, reads GAGVSQTPSNKVTEKGKYVELRCDPISGHTALYWYRQSLGQGPEFLIYFQGTGAADDSGLPNDRFFAVRPEGSVSTLKIQRTERGDSAVYLCASSYYENTEAFFGQGTRLTVV.

This chain uses TRBV5-8 with TRBJ2-4; 11 nucleotides align to TRBD2. The germline V gene has CDR1 SGHTS and CDR2 YDEGEE. V was pared by 0 bases and J by 9 bases, with 5 bases of the junction left unmatched. This CDR3 contains 15 residues. The CDR3: CASSLDSGGAIIQYF. The CDR3 bases are TGTGCCAGCAGCTTGGATAGCGGGGGGGCAATCATTCAGTACTTC. The entire variable domain, with the rest obtained from reference TRBV5-8 and TRBJ2-4, is as follows: EAGVTQSPTHLIKTRGQQATLRCSPISGHTSVYWYQQALGLGLQFLLWYDEGEERNRGNFPPRFSGRQFPNYSSELNVNALELEDSALYLCASSLDSGGAIIQYFGAGTRLSVL.

This chain joins TRBV18 and TRBJ2-5; D gene uncertain. CDR3 size: 11 residues. Germline CDR1 and CDR2: KGHSH and LQKENI. V gave up 3 bases and J gave up 4 bases, with 3 bases separating them. CDR3 in amino acids: CASSPGETQYF. The CDR3 region has the DNA TGTGCCAGCTCACCCGGAGAGACCCAGTACTTC. The full variable domain, its missing parts supplied by reference TRBV18 and TRBJ2-5, is NAGVMQNPRHLVRRRGQEARLRCSPMKGHSHVYWYRQLPEEGLKFMVYLQKENIIDESGMPKERFSAEFPKEGPSILRIQQVVRGDSAAYFCASSPGETQYFGPGTRLLVL.

The rearrangement uses TRBV11-2 and TRBJ1-1; D is ambiguous. Between the trimmed V and J ends, which lost 4 bases and 4 bases, there was a span of 10 bases. The CDR3 contains 13 residues. The germline V gene has CDR1 SGHAT and CDR2 FQNNGV. CDR3 bases: TGTGCCAGCAGCTGGGGTGATTCCACTGAAGCTTTCTTT. Amino acid sequence: CASSWGDSTEAFF.

The CDR3 nucleotides read TGTGCCAGCAGTAAAACGCAGGAGAACACTGAAGCTTTCTTT. It specifies CASSKTQENTEAFF. This sequence joins TRBV2 and TRBJ1-1; D is unresolved. V gave up 5 bases and J gave up 1 base, with 11 bases separating them. CDR3 length: 14 amino acids. The germline V gene encodes CDR1 SNHLY and CDR2 FYNNEI. Based on the CDR3 plus reference TRBV2 and TRBJ1-1, the full variable domain is EPEVTQTPSHQVTQMGQEVILRCVPISNHLYFYWYRQILGQKVEFLVSFYNNEISEKSEIFDDQFSVERPDGSNFTLKIRSTKLEDSAMYFCASSKTQENTEAFFGQGTRLTVV.

V is TRBV11-2 and J is TRBJ1-1; D call uncertain. The CDR3 is made up of 17 amino acids. V was trimmed by 5 bases and J by 1 base, leaving 20 bases between them. Germline assignment: CDR1 SGHAT and CDR2 FQNNGV. The CDR3 sequence: CASSPSPLAVGNTEAFF. For the CDR3, the DNA is TGTGCCAGCAGCCCCTCGCCATTGGCTGTGGGGAACACTGAAGCTTTCTTT.

The chain couples TRBV2 to TRBJ2-2, with D unclear. The CDR3 length is 15 residues. CDR1 and CDR2 (germline): SNHLY, FYNNEI. V lost 3 bases and J 0 bases, leaving 8 bases between the germline ends. For the CDR3, the DNA is TGTGCCAGCAGTGAGGCAGCAGCGAACACCGGGGAGCTGTTTTTT. This translates into CASSEAAANTGELFF.

This chain links TRBV7-9 with TRBJ1-1, with a tentative D call TRBD1 (5 bases). Between the trimmed V and J ends, which lost 5 bases and 0 bases, there was a span of 7 bases. Germline V gene sequence: CDR1 SEHNR, CDR2 FQNEAQ (reference sequence). This CDR3 has 13 amino acids. The CDR3 region has the DNA TGTGCCAGCAGCCCACAGGTGAACACTGAAGCTTTCTTT. As protein: CASSPQVNTEAFF.

The chain joins TRBV11-2 to TRBJ2-7; TRBD1 matches 9 bases. This CDR3 is 16 amino acids long. V shed 2 bases, J shed 9 bases, and the junction held 14 bases outside the gene matches. CDR1 is SGHAT and CDR2 is FQNNGV in the germline V gene. In DNA, the CDR3 is TGTGCCAGCAGCTTATTTCGTTCGGGACAGGGAATGGTGCAGTACTTC. Encoded protein: CASSLFRSGQGMVQYF. The whole variable domain, filled in from reference TRBV11-2 and TRBJ2-7, reads EAGVAQSPRYKIIEKRQSVAFWCNPISGHATLYWYQQILGQGPKLLIQFQNNGVVDDSQLPKDRFSAERLKGVDSTLKIQPAKLEDSAVYLCASSLFRSGQGMVQYFGPGTRLTVT.

This chain joins TRBV6-5 and TRBJ1-2; 9 bases match TRBD1. The V gene end was trimmed by 7 bases and the J gene end by 4 bases; junction bases not matched to a gene: 10. Germline V CDR1 and CDR2: MNHEY, SVGAGI. The CDR3 extends over 15 amino acids. Written as DNA, the CDR3 is TGTGCCAGCACCCTGGTGGGACAGGGCGCCTATGGCTACACCTTC. Translating gives CASTLVGQGAYGYTF.

This sequence joins TRBV5-1 and TRBJ1-1, with no clear D. Germline-derived CDR1 and CDR2 are SGHRS and YFSETQ. Trimming removed 0 bases from V and 5 bases from J, with 11 bases in between. This CDR3 region has 14 residues. CDR3 coding DNA: TGCGCCAGCAGCTTGGAGGTGGGTCGGACTGAAGCTTTCTTT. It is translated as CASSLEVGRTEAFF. The variable domain in full, with the rest retrieved from reference TRBV5-1 and TRBJ1-1, is KAGVTQTPRYLIKTRGQQVTLSCSPISGHRSVSWYQQTPGQGLQFLFEYFSETQRNKGNFPGRFSGRQFSNSRSEMNVSTLELGDSALYLCASSLEVGRTEAFFGQGTRLTVV.

This clone showed up just a few times. V gene TRBV27 combines with J gene TRBJ2-1; D may be TRBD1 or TRBD2 (5 bases each). Trimming took off 3 bases at V and 5 bases at J, with 14 bases between the two ends. The germline CDR1 and CDR2 sequences are MNHEY and SMNVEV (reference sequence). The CDR3 has 15 residues. In DNA form, the CDR3 reads TGTGCCAGCAGTTTTGGGACCTCTGGCGACAATGAGCAGTTCTTC. It is translated as CASSFGTSGDNEQFF.

The chain is built from TRBV4-1 and TRBJ2-7, with D possibly matching TRBD2 (6 bases). The CDR3 consists of 16 residues. V was cut by 0 bases and J by 0 bases, with 12 bases left in between. CDR1 MGHRA and CDR2 YSYEKL come from the germline V gene. This CDR3 is CASSQEWGLSSYEQYF. DNA for the CDR3: TGCGCCAGCAGCCAAGAGTGGGGACTGAGCTCCTACGAGCAGTACTTC.

This chain links TRBV20-1 with TRBJ2-7, with D perhaps matching TRBD1 (5 bases). Trimming removed 1 base from V and 5 bases from J, with 6 bases in between. There are 11 residues in the CDR3. Looked up from germline, CDR1 is DFQATT and CDR2 is SNEGSKA (reference sequence). In nucleotides, the CDR3 is TGCAGTGCTAGAGGGGGCAACGAGCAGTACTTC. Translation: CSARGGNEQYF.

This rearrangement joins TRBV11-2 to TRBJ1-2, with no clear D. The V gene lost 1 base and the J gene lost 2 bases, with 8 bases spanning the gap. The CDR3 sequence is 14 residues long. From germline, CDR1 is SGHAT and CDR2 FQNNGV. The CDR3 region is CASSLAPVNYGYTF. The CDR3 DNA is TGTGCCAGCAGCTTAGCCCCAGTCAACTATGGCTACACCTTC. Full variable domain (remainder filled in from reference TRBV11-2 and TRBJ1-2): EAGVAQSPRYKIIEKRQSVAFWCNPISGHATLYWYQQILGQGPKLLIQFQNNGVVDDSQLPKDRFSAERLKGVDSTLKIQPAKLEDSAVYLCASSLAPVNYGYTFGSGTRLTVV.

V is TRBV7-9 and J is TRBJ1-2, with 10 bases matching TRBD1. Germline V gene lookup returns CDR1 SEHNR and CDR2 FQNEAQ (reference sequence). J was trimmed by 8 bases and V by 5 bases; bases with no gene match: 8. This CDR3 has 14 amino acids. CDR3 protein: CASSAPGQGYGYTF. DNA of the CDR3: TGTGCCAGCAGCGCCCCGGGACAGGGGTACGGCTACACCTTC. Looking up the rest from reference TRBV7-9 and TRBJ1-2 gives the full variable domain: DTGVSQNPRHKITKRGQNVTFRCDPISEHNRLYWYRQTLGQGPEFLTYFQNEAQLEKSRLLSDRFSAERPKGSFSTLEIQRTEQGDSAMYLCASSAPGQGYGYTFGSGTRLTVV.

The chain employs TRBV11-2 and TRBJ1-1, with D unresolved. Germline V gives CDR1 SGHAT, CDR2 FQNNGV. V lost 5 bases to trimming and J lost 4 bases, with 14 bases between them. The CDR3 sequence is 14 residues long. This CDR3 is CASSVVSSRTEAFF. CDR3 DNA sequence: TGTGCCAGCAGCGTTGTTTCTTCACGCACTGAAGCTTTCTTT.

This chain links TRBV5-1 with TRBJ2-3; D gene uncertain. Germline V lookup: CDR1 SGHRS, CDR2 YFSETQ. Trimming cost V 2 bases and J 0 bases, with 10 bases left between them. CDR3 length: 15 residues. For the CDR3, the DNA is TGCGCCAGCAGCTTCCCTGCAACTAGCACAGATACGCAGTATTTT. As protein: CASSFPATSTDTQYF.

This CDR3 is CASSLATNRGLSYEQYF. The CDR3 nucleotides are TGTGCCAGCAGCCTCGCGACGAACAGGGGTCTTTCCTACGAGCAGTACTTC. J is TRBJ2-7 and V is TRBV11-2; the match to TRBD1 covers 7 bases. Germline CDR1 and CDR2: SGHAT and FQNNGV. V lost 5 bases to trimming and J lost 1 base; unmatched junction nucleotides: 14. The length of the CDR3 is 17 residues.

The chain links TRBV4-1 to TRBJ1-2; D ambiguous. Per the germline V gene, CDR1 is MGHRA and CDR2 is YSYEKL. This CDR3 is 17 amino acids long. V was shortened by 0 bases and J by 2 bases, with 16 bases between the two germline ends. CDR3 protein: CASSQDQWQAINYGYTF. CDR3 sequence (DNA): TGCGCCAGCAGCCAAGATCAATGGCAGGCAATCAACTATGGCTACACCTTC.

The V call is TRBV4-1, the J call TRBJ2-7; TRBD1 aligns across 7 bases. Germline-derived CDR1 and CDR2 are MGHRA and YSYEKL. With 1 base clipped from V and 5 bases from J, the junction kept 2 bases outside the gene matches. The CDR3 covers 13 residues. This chain's CDR3 is CASSQGDRDEQYF. In nucleotides, the CDR3 is TGCGCCAGCAGCCAAGGAGACAGGGACGAGCAGTACTTC.

The chain carries TRBV5-1 and TRBJ1-2; the D gene is possibly TRBD1 (6 bases). Looked up from germline, CDR1 is SGHRS and CDR2 is YFSETQ. V shed 7 bases and J shed 3 bases, with 19 bases lying between them. The CDR3 is 15 residues long. In DNA, the CDR3 is TGCGCCAGCGCTGGCGCTGAACAGGGAGACTATGGCTACACCTTC. Protein sequence: CASAGAEQGDYGYTF.

This clone has just a few counts. CDR3 sequence (DNA): TGTGCCAGCAGTCCTCCAGGGGACACAGGGGTGTTGAACTATGGCTACACCTTC. Its protein is CASSPPGDTGVLNYGYTF. The chain is built from TRBV25-1 and TRBJ1-2; 7 bases are a match to TRBD1. CDR3 size: 18 residues. Germline-derived CDR1 and CDR2 are MGHDK and SYGVNS. J gave up 2 bases and V 5 bases, and 17 bases lay outside the gene matches.

This chain joins TRBV6-1 and TRBJ1-4; D is possibly TRBD1 (5 bases). Germline V CDR1 and CDR2: MNHNS, SASEGT. The CDR3 has 16 residues. Trimming cost V 2 bases and J 4 bases, with 14 bases left between them. The CDR3: CASSEFHWGNNEKLFF. CDR3 DNA: TGTGCCAGCAGTGAATTTCACTGGGGCAATAATGAAAAACTGTTTTTT.

The chain has TRBV30 and TRBJ2-7, with D possibly matching TRBD1 (6 bases). V gave up 5 bases and J gave up 4 bases, with 15 bases separating them. The CDR3 consists of 13 residues. Germline CDR1 is GTSNPN and CDR2 is SVGIG (reference sequence). The CDR3 DNA follows: TGTGCCTGGGAAGTAGGCAGGGGTTACGAGCAGTACTTC. Its translation: CAWEVGRGYEQYF.

The rearrangement links TRBV28 to TRBJ2-7, with D possibly called TRBD1 or TRBD2 (5 bases each). The CDR3 spans 15 residues. The germline V and J ends were trimmed by 1 base and 3 bases, with 13 bases remaining between them. Germline CDR1 and CDR2: MDHEN and SYDVKM. The CDR3 DNA is TGTGCCAGCAGTTTATCCCCCCGGGACGGCTACGAGCAGTACTTC. This encodes CASSLSPRDGYEQYF.

V gene TRBV5-4 combines with J gene TRBJ2-1, with no clear D. The length of the CDR3 is 14 residues. CDR1 is SGHNT and CDR2 is YYREEE in the germline V gene (reference sequence). Deletions cut 4 bases from V and 9 bases from J, with 17 bases between. Here the CDR3 reads CASSALDMDGEQFF. The CDR3 region has the DNA TGTGCCAGCAGCGCCCTGGATATGGACGGTGAGCAGTTCTTC.